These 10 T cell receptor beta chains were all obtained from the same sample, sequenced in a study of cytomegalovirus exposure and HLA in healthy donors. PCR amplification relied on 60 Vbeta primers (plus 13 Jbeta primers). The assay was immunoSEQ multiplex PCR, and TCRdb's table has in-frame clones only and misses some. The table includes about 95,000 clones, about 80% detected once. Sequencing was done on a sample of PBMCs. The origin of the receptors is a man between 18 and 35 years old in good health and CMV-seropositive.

The CDR3 region has the DNA TGTGCCAGCAGTTCGACAGGGCCTAATGAAAAACTGTTTTTT. Protein sequence: CASSSTGPNEKLFF. V is TRBV28 and J is TRBJ1-4, with 7 bases that match TRBD1. V gave up 4 bases and J gave up 3 bases; unmatched junction bases: 2. Per germline, CDR1 MDHEN and CDR2 SYDVKM. The CDR3 runs to 14 residues.

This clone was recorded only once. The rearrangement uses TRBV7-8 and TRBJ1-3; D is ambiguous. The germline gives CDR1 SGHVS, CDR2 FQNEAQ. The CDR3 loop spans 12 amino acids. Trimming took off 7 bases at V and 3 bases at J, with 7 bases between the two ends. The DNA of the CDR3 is TGTGCCAGCATGACTGGTGGAAACACCATATATTTT. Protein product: CASMTGGNTIYF.

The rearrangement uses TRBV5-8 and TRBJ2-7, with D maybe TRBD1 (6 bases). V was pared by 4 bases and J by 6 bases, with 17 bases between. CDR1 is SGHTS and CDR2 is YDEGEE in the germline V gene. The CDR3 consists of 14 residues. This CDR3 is CASSRTGTLVEQYF. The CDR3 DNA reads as TGTGCCAGCAGCAGAACCGGGACATTGGTCGAGCAGTACTTC.

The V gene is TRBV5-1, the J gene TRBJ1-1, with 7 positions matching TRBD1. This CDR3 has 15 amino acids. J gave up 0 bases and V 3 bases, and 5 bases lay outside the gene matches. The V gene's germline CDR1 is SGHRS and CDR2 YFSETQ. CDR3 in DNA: TGCGCCAGCAGCTACCGACAGGGCATGAACACTGAAGCTTTCTTT. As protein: CASSYRQGMNTEAFF. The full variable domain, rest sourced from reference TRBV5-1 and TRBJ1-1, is KAGVTQTPRYLIKTRGQQVTLSCSPISGHRSVSWYQQTPGQGLQFLFEYFSETQRNKGNFPGRFSGRQFSNSRSEMNVSTLELGDSALYLCASSYRQGMNTEAFFGQGTRLTVV.

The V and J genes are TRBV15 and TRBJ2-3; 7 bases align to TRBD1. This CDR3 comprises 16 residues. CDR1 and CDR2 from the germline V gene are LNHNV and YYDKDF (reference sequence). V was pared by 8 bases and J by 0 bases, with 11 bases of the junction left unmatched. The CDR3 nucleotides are TGTGCCACCGGAAAAGGACAGGCGACTAGCACAGATACGCAGTATTTT. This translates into CATGKGQATSTDTQYF.

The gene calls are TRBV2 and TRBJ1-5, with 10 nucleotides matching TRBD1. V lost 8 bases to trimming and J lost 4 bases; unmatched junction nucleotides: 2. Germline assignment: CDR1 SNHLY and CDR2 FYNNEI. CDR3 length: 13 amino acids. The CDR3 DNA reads TGTGCCAGCTGGGGACAGGGGAATCAGCCCCAGCATTTT. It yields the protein CASWGQGNQPQHF.

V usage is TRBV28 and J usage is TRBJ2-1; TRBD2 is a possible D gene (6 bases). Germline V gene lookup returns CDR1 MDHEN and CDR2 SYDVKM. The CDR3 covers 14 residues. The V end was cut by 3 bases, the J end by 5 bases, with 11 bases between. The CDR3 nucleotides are TGTGCCAGCAGTTTGAGCCGGGGGAACAATGAGCAGTTCTTC. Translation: CASSLSRGNNEQFF.

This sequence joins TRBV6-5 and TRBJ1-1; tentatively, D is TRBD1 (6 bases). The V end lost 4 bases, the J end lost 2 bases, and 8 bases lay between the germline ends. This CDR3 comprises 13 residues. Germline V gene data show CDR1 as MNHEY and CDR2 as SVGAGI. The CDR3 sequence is CASSFRGNTEAFF. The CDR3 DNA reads TGTGCCAGCAGTTTCAGGGGTAACACTGAAGCTTTCTTT.

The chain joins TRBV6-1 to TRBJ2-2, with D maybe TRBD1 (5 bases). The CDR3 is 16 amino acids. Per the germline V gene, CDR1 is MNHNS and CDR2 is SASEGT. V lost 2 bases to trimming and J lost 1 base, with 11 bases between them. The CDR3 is CASSEPLGQNTGELFF. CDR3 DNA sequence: TGTGCCAGCAGTGAACCGTTAGGACAGAACACCGGGGAGCTGTTTTTT.

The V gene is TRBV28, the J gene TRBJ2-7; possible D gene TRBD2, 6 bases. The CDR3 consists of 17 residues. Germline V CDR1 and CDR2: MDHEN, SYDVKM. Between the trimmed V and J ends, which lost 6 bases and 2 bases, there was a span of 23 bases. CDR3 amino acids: CASRPGEQTLFTYEQYF. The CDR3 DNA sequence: TGTGCCAGCAGGCCGGGAGAGCAGACCCTTTTTACCTACGAGCAGTACTTC.